These 20 T cell receptor beta chains originate from one sample sequenced in a study of T cell changes during pregnancy in multiple sclerosis. Using immunoSEQ multiplex PCR, the repertoire was profiled, and TCRdb retains in-frame clones only, with some absent. The sample has about 100,000 clones; approximately 91% are singletons. Sequencing was performed on peripheral blood, taken in the second trimester of pregnancy. The receptor source for this set is a female donor with multiple sclerosis, enrolled in a pregnancy study.

This rearrangement joins TRBV28 to TRBJ2-5; weak D call: TRBD2 (5 bases). The CDR3 consists of 14 residues. The V gene's germline CDR1 is MDHEN and CDR2 SYDVKM. V lost 1 base and J 3 bases, leaving 9 bases between the germline ends. The CDR3 bases are TGTGCCAGCAGTTTATTCACACTAGAAGAGACCCAGTACTTC. Translating gives CASSLFTLEETQYF.

This chain uses TRBV6-5 with TRBJ2-5; possible D gene TRBD2, 7 bases. Germline loops: CDR1 MNHEY, CDR2 SVGAGI. The V end was cut by 5 bases, the J end by 2 bases, with 15 bases between. This CDR3 has 15 amino acids. CDR3 sequence: CASSGRKGGQETQYF. CDR3 DNA sequence: TGTGCCAGCAGTGGTCGGAAGGGGGGGCAAGAGACCCAGTACTTC.

The sample holds one count of this clone. The chain links TRBV5-1 to TRBJ2-2; 8 bases line up with TRBD2. The CDR3 has 16 residues. Germline values: CDR1 SGHRS, CDR2 YFSETQ. The V and J ends lost 0 bases and 6 bases, in that order; junction bases with no gene match: 7. The CDR3: CASSLGASGYSGELFF. The CDR3 nucleotides are TGCGCCAGCAGCTTGGGGGCTAGCGGGTATTCCGGGGAGCTGTTTTTT.

The V call is TRBV7-8, the J call TRBJ2-2, with D maybe TRBD1 (6 bases). Germline V lookup: CDR1 SGHVS, CDR2 FQNEAQ. The CDR3 length is 16 residues. V gave up 4 bases and J gave up 4 bases, with 16 bases separating them. The CDR3 sequence is CASSYRDLGGTGELFF. The CDR3 DNA reads as TGTGCCAGCAGCTACCGAGATCTAGGGGGCACCGGGGAGCTGTTTTTT.

The V gene is TRBV28, the J gene TRBJ2-7; the match to TRBD2 covers 14 bases. Trimming took 6 bases from V and 4 from J; bases not matched to a gene: 11. The CDR3 sequence is 17 residues long. Germline values: CDR1 MDHEN, CDR2 SYDVKM. CDR3 in DNA: TGTGCCAGCAGCTTGGGACTAGCGGGAGTGGGGGTGTACGAGCAGTACTTC. Protein product: CASSLGLAGVGVYEQYF.

The V gene is TRBV7-8, the J gene TRBJ2-7; 9 nucleotides match TRBD1. V lost 5 bases to trimming and J lost 6 bases; unmatched junction nucleotides: 8. Germline V gives CDR1 SGHVS, CDR2 FQNEAQ. This CDR3 spans 14 amino acids. CDR3 bases: TGTGCCAGCAGCAGCACCGGGACAGGGATCGAGCAGTACTTC. Protein: CASSSTGTGIEQYF.

This clone appeared a few times. The gene calls are TRBV27 and TRBJ1-5; D remains unclear. From germline, CDR1 is MNHEY and CDR2 SMNVEV (reference sequence). The CDR3 is 14 amino acids. Trimming removed 1 base at V and 3 bases at J, with 7 bases between. CDR3 bases: TGTGCCAGCAGTTTATGGCCGAACAATCAGCCCCAGCATTTT. Translated: CASSLWPNNQPQHF.

The chain combines TRBV5-6 with TRBJ2-1, with TRBD2 matching 7 bases. CDR3 length: 19 amino acids. After removal of 2 bases from V and 2 bases from J, the junction contained 16 bases not matched to a gene. Per the germline V gene, CDR1 is SGHDT and CDR2 is YYEEEE. CDR3 region: CASSFVRRKRDMTYNEQFF. For the CDR3, the DNA is TGTGCCAGCAGCTTCGTTCGTCGAAAGCGGGATATGACCTACAATGAGCAGTTCTTC.

This chain uses TRBV6-1 with TRBJ1-5; unclear D gene. The V end was cut by 1 base, the J end by 2 bases, with 15 bases between. CDR1 is MNHNS, CDR2 SASEGT, per germline. The CDR3 extends over 17 amino acids. The CDR3 DNA follows: TGTGCCAGCAGTGAAGAGCTAGTCACCCGAGGCAATCAGCCCCAGCATTTT. Translation gives CASSEELVTRGNQPQHF.

The chain couples TRBV5-1 to TRBJ2-5, with D possibly matching TRBD2 (5 bases). The CDR3 loop spans 16 amino acids. Trimming removed 2 bases from V and 0 bases from J, with 14 bases in between. Germline V gives CDR1 SGHRS, CDR2 YFSETQ. The DNA for the CDR3 is TGCGCCAGCAGCTTTGGGCTAGCAGCGTACCAAGAGACCCAGTACTTC. Its translation: CASSFGLAAYQETQYF.

The rearrangement joins TRBV2 to TRBJ2-7; D is perhaps TRBD1 (6 bases). The CDR3 sequence is 13 residues long. V lost 3 bases to trimming and J lost 3 bases, with 9 bases between them. The germline CDR1 and CDR2 sequences are SNHLY and FYNNEI. The CDR3 nucleotides read TGTGCCAGCAGTGAGGACAGTTTCTACGAGCAGTACTTC. This gives the protein CASSEDSFYEQYF.

The chain joins TRBV6-1 to TRBJ1-5; possible D gene TRBD1, 6 bases. The CDR3 runs to 14 residues. Germline assignment: CDR1 MNHNS and CDR2 SASEGT. Trimming shortened V by 5 bases and J by 5 bases, and 13 bases separated the two germline ends. The CDR3 protein is CASSKGQAYQPQHF. DNA for the CDR3: TGTGCCAGCAGTAAGGGACAAGCATATCAGCCCCAGCATTTT.

This chain links TRBV5-1 with TRBJ2-2; no firm D call. V gave up 6 bases and J gave up 8 bases, with 8 bases separating them. This CDR3 spans 11 amino acids. Germline lookup yields CDR1 SGHRS and CDR2 YFSETQ. The CDR3 protein is CASNDKGELFF. The CDR3 region has the DNA TGCGCCAGCAACGACAAGGGGGAGCTGTTTTTT.

This chain links TRBV4-1 with TRBJ1-2, with D possibly matching TRBD1 (5 bases). CDR1 and CDR2 (germline): MGHRA, YSYEKL. V shed 4 bases and J shed 6 bases, with 21 bases lying between them. This CDR3 comprises 16 residues. CDR3 nucleotides: TGCGCCAGCAGCCGCCCGGCCGGGGGGGACTCGGATGGCTACACCTTC. Translated: CASSRPAGGDSDGYTF.

This clone was picked up one time. The chain recombines TRBV11-2 with TRBJ2-7, with 8 positions matching TRBD2. V shed 1 base, J shed 7 bases, and the junction held 9 bases outside the gene matches. This CDR3 has 15 amino acids. Per the germline V gene, CDR1 is SGHAT and CDR2 is FQNNGV. CDR3: CASSLGEAGVGEQYF. For the CDR3, the DNA is TGTGCCAGCAGCTTAGGGGAAGCGGGAGTCGGGGAGCAGTACTTC.

In its sample, this clone was seen once. The chain recombines TRBV5-1 with TRBJ2-3; 7 positions match TRBD1. The CDR3 is 16 amino acids. V lost 0 bases, J lost 2 bases, and 6 bases stayed unmatched. The germline CDR1 and CDR2 sequences are SGHRS and YFSETQ. CDR3 sequence reads: CASSLVAGTVTDTQYF. The CDR3 DNA follows: TGCGCCAGCAGCTTGGTTGCCGGGACAGTCACAGATACGCAGTATTTT.

This chain links TRBV19 with TRBJ2-6, with D possibly being TRBD2 (6 bases). Between the trimmed V and J ends, which lost 5 bases and 2 bases, there was a span of 13 bases. The germline gives CDR1 LNHDA, CDR2 SQIVND (reference sequence). This CDR3 spans 16 amino acids. In nucleotides, the CDR3 is TGTGCCAGTAGTTCCCAGGGAGGCCCTGGGGCCAACGTCCTGACTTTC. Its translation is CASSSQGGPGANVLTF.

The chain is built from TRBV4-3 and TRBJ2-7, with 9 bases lining up with TRBD2. Germline assignment: CDR1 LGHNA and CDR2 YSLEER. V lost 0 bases and J lost 3; bases outside the gene matches: 12. This CDR3 region has 18 residues. This CDR3 is CASSQEGPGGRARYEQYF. The DNA of the CDR3 is TGCGCCAGCAGCCAAGAGGGGCCTGGCGGGAGGGCCCGCTACGAGCAGTACTTC.

A single count supports this clone. This chain links TRBV7-2 with TRBJ2-3; D uncertain. Germline values: CDR1 SGHTA, CDR2 FQGNSA. The CDR3 is 13 residues long. V dropped 5 bases and J dropped 6 bases, with 12 bases sitting between them. The CDR3 sequence is CASSPHALDTQYF. The CDR3 bases are TGTGCCAGCAGCCCCCACGCGCTGGATACGCAGTATTTT.

CDR3 sequence (DNA): TGTGCCAGCAGCGGGCAAAACCCTTCATCCTATGGCTACACCTTC. It yields the protein CASSGQNPSSYGYTF. The J gene is TRBJ1-2, the V gene TRBV5-4; D remains unclear. Trimming removed 4 bases at V and 4 bases at J, with 17 bases between. This CDR3 is built from 15 residues. The germline CDR1 and CDR2 sequences are SGHNT and YYREEE (reference sequence).